The 3 T cell receptor beta chains below come from one sample, sequenced in a study of metastatic and nonmetastatic thyroid tumors. No patient had received any treatment before thyroid surgery. TCRdb ran MiXCR on the PCR reads. The table records around 53,000 clones, around a sixth of them present only once. What was sequenced was blood. These TCRs come from a female donor with papillary thyroid cancer or a benign thyroid nodule (not recorded which). Some clones in this sample may be carry-over from other donors' samples.

The chain joins TRBV27 to TRBJ2-7; TRBD2 matches at 10 bases. After removal of 1 base from V and 13 bases from J, the junction contained 16 bases not matched to a gene. The length of the CDR3 is 16 residues. CDR1 and CDR2 (germline): MNHEY, SMNVEV (reference sequence). The CDR3 coding sequence is TGTGCCAGCAGTTTATTTGGGACTAGCGAGGTGGCCACCCCTTACTTC. Residues: CASSLFGTSEVATPYF.

Many counts were recorded for this clone. This sequence joins TRBV20-1 and TRBJ2-1, with 10 bases aligning to TRBD2. From germline, CDR1 is DFQATT and CDR2 SNEGSKA (reference sequence). The CDR3 loop spans 18 amino acids. The ends lost 6 bases at V and 4 bases at J; junction bases unmatched: 18. CDR3 residues: CSAPSAGSSGRLYNEQFF. The DNA for the CDR3 is TGCAGTGCCCCCTCTGCGGGGAGTAGCGGGAGGTTGTACAATGAGCAGTTCTTC.

Regarding this clone: Just one base apart from a much larger clone, this may be a read error. The chain couples TRBV10-3 to TRBJ2-5; D might be TRBD1 or TRBD2, each matching 6 bases. The CDR3 is made up of 16 amino acids. Germline loops: CDR1 ENHRY, CDR2 SYGVKD. This chain's CDR3 is CAISEGGGGLEEAQYF. CDR3 bases: TGTGCCATCAGTGAAGGGGGAGGAGGGTTAGAAGAGGCCCAGTACTTC.